Presented here are 14 T cell receptor beta chains from one specimen sequenced in a study of blood T cells in healthy people across ages. A second PCR of about 6 to 12 cycles used a sample-barcoded 5' primer and a J-beta primer mix. TCRdb re-analysed the 5' RACE reads in MiXCR, keeping a single row per CDR3 protein. Altogether approximately 800,000 distinct CDR3 sequences are present, around half being singletons, with the ten largest covering 18%. What was sequenced was blood. The receptor set was obtained from an older man in good health.

The chain joins TRBV7-9 to TRBJ2-2; D unclear. V gave up 4 bases and J gave up 4 bases, with 7 bases separating them. The germline CDR1 and CDR2 sequences are SEHNR and FQNEAQ (reference sequence). CDR3 length equals 13 residues. Here the CDR3 reads CASSSGSTGELFF. CDR3 nucleotide sequence: TGTGCCAGCAGCTCCGGGTCCACCGGGGAGCTGTTTTTT.

This clonotype was detected only a few times. This sequence joins TRBV3-1 and TRBJ2-1; D might be TRBD2 (6 bases). With the DNA end fitting TRBJ2-7 better, the J assignment may be wrong. The CDR3 extends over 20 amino acids. Germline CDR1 LGHDT, CDR2 YNNKEL (reference sequence). CDR3 sequence reads: CASSQDQTSSPQSSYNEQYF. Here the CDR3 DNA reads TGTGCCAGCAGCCAAGATCAAACTAGCTCCCCTCAAAGCTCCTACAATGAGCAGTACTTC.

The V and J genes are TRBV7-8 and TRBJ2-5; D gene ambiguous. Deletions cut 0 bases from V and 2 bases from J, with 10 bases between. The CDR3 runs to 15 residues. Germline V lookup: CDR1 SGHVS, CDR2 FQNEAQ. The CDR3 protein is CASSLARQSQETQYF. CDR3 DNA: TGTGCCAGCAGCTTAGCAAGGCAGTCACAAGAGACCCAGTACTTC. Variable domain in full (rest from reference TRBV7-8 and TRBJ2-5): GAGVSQSPRYKVAKRGQDVALRCDPISGHVSLFWYQQALGQGPEFLTYFQNEAQLDKSGLPSDRFFAERPEGSVSTLKIQRTQQEDSAVYLCASSLARQSQETQYFGPGTRLLVL.

In this sample, this clonotype turned up a few times. CDR3 bases: TGCAGTGCTCAAAGGGGACAGCCCTATGGCTACACCTTC. Translating gives CSAQRGQPYGYTF. The genes are TRBV20-1 and TRBJ1-2; 7 bases are shared with TRBD1. This CDR3 comprises 13 residues. Germline V gene lookup returns CDR1 DFQATT and CDR2 SNEGSKA (reference sequence). The ends lost 5 bases at V and 4 bases at J; junction bases unmatched: 7.

In the case of this clonotype: A read error may explain this, as a much larger clone is one base away. The V and J genes are TRBV20-1 and TRBJ2-5, with 10 nucleotides matching TRBD1. The J call could be wrong; TRBJ2-7 is a better fit for the DNA end. This CDR3 comprises 16 residues. Germline V gives CDR1 DFQATT, CDR2 SNEGSKA (reference sequence). The CDR3, as DNA: TGCAGTGCTAGAGTGGCAGGAGGGACAGGGGCCGACGAGCAGTACTTC. Its translation is CSARVAGGTGADEQYF.

In nucleotides, the CDR3 is TGTGCCAGCAGCCAAGGGACAGTTGGCTACACCTTC. Its protein is CASSQGTVGYTF. The J gene is TRBJ1-2, the V gene TRBV3-1, with D possibly matching TRBD1 (6 bases). V was pared by 1 base and J by 7 bases, with 7 bases between. The germline CDR1 and CDR2 sequences are LGHDT and YNNKEL (reference sequence). This CDR3 region has 12 residues.

The V gene is TRBV9, the J gene TRBJ2-6; D gene uncertain. CDR1 and CDR2 (germline): SGDLS, YYNGEE. Deletions cut 0 bases from V and 0 bases from J, with 13 bases between. The CDR3 extends over 18 amino acids. The CDR3 DNA reads as TGTGCCAGCAGCGTAGACCCCAAACACCACTCTGGGGCCAACGTCCTGACTTTC. It yields the protein CASSVDPKHHSGANVLTF.

This clonotype has more than one count but fewer than ten. The genes are TRBV7-8 and TRBJ1-4; no definite D call. CDR3 length: 14 amino acids. The V end lost 0 bases, the J end lost 6 bases, and 8 bases lay between the germline ends. Germline loops: CDR1 SGHVS, CDR2 FQNEAQ. CDR3 bases: TGTGCCAGCAGCTTAGCCAGTCTCGATGAAAAACTGTTTTTT. Its protein product is CASSLASLDEKLFF.

The rearrangement uses TRBV10-3 and TRBJ2-1; 9 bases agree with TRBD2. The length of the CDR3 is 15 residues. V dropped 4 bases and J dropped 6; count of bases not matched to a gene: 7. CDR1 ENHRY and CDR2 SYGVKD come from the germline V gene. CDR3 coding DNA: TGTGCCATCAGTGCCAGCGGGGGGTCTCTCAATGAGCAGTTCTTC. This sequence encodes CAISASGGSLNEQFF.

The table lists this clonotype with a few counts. With a much larger clone just one base away, this may be a read error. The rearrangement joins TRBV6-5 to TRBJ2-7, with TRBD1 matching 8 bases. Germline CDR1 MNHEY, CDR2 SVGAGI. CDR3 size: 13 residues. V dropped 6 bases and J dropped 2; count of bases not matched to a gene: 3. CDR3 protein: CASRKQGAYEQYF. In DNA, the CDR3 is TGTGCCAGCAGAAAACAGGGGGCCTACGAGCAGTACTTC.

The V call is TRBV18, the J call TRBJ2-7, with TRBD1 identical over 7 bases. This CDR3 spans 15 amino acids. The V gene end was trimmed by 2 bases and the J gene end by 2 bases; junction bases not matched to a gene: 6. Per the germline V gene, CDR1 is KGHSH and CDR2 is LQKENI. CDR3 amino acids: CASSPFEGQTYEQYF. As DNA, the CDR3 is TGTGCCAGCTCACCATTCGAGGGACAGACCTACGAGCAGTACTTC.

The rearrangement uses TRBV3-1 and TRBJ2-1; D is possibly TRBD1 or TRBD2 (5 bases each). CDR1 and CDR2 from the germline V gene are LGHDT and YNNKEL (reference sequence). Deletions cut 6 bases from V and 9 bases from J, with 12 bases between. The CDR3 length is 12 residues. CDR3 in amino acids: CASRPGAGEQFF. The CDR3 DNA is TGTGCCAGCAGGCCCGGGGCTGGTGAGCAGTTCTTC.

The CDR3 bases are TGTGCCAGCAGTCCCTCGACAGTCGTCATCTACAATGAGCAGTTCTTC. Translating gives CASSPSTVVIYNEQFF. The V call is TRBV6-5, the J call TRBJ2-1; TRBD1 might be the D (5 bases). V lost 5 bases to trimming and J lost 3 bases, with 17 bases between them. Germline loops: CDR1 MNHEY, CDR2 SVGAGI. The CDR3 length is 16 residues.

The chain couples TRBV29-1 to TRBJ2-1; tentatively, D is TRBD2 (6 bases). The CDR3 spans 14 residues. CDR1 and CDR2 (germline): SQVTM, ANQGSEA. Trimming left V 3 bases short and J 5 bases short, with 14 bases between. CDR3: CSVERRAIDNEQFF. CDR3 nucleotide sequence: TGCAGCGTTGAGCGGAGGGCCATCGACAATGAGCAGTTCTTC.